This TCR beta chain was captured by sequencing in a study of shared clonotypes between healthy human individuals. The authors loaded roughly 200 ng DNA, approximately 30,000 T cell genomes, into sorted-subset replicate PCRs. Generated by immunoSEQ multiplex PCR, the TCRdb table keeps only in-frame clones and is missing some. This sample has about 1.1 million clones, with roughly 80% found just once. Findings of the study overall: For naive CD4 cells, around 5% of clonotypes were shared across a handful of donors.

Germline values: CDR1 SNHLY, CDR2 FYNNEI. V was cut by 3 bases and J by 11 bases, with 24 bases left in between. CDR3 length equals 16 residues. As concerns this clone: Its antigen is unknown.

The sequenced material came from memory CD4+ T cells from PBMCs. Subset given: CD45RA-negative fraction. This sequence was found in a man younger than 35 in good health. Some clones in this sample may be carry-over from other donors' samples. The chain is built from TRBV2 and TRBJ2-3; no definite D call. Here the CDR3 DNA reads TGTGCCAGCAGTGACTCTGGCTTTGTTGAATCCCAGCTGCAGTATTTT. Translation gives CASSDSGFVESQLQYF.